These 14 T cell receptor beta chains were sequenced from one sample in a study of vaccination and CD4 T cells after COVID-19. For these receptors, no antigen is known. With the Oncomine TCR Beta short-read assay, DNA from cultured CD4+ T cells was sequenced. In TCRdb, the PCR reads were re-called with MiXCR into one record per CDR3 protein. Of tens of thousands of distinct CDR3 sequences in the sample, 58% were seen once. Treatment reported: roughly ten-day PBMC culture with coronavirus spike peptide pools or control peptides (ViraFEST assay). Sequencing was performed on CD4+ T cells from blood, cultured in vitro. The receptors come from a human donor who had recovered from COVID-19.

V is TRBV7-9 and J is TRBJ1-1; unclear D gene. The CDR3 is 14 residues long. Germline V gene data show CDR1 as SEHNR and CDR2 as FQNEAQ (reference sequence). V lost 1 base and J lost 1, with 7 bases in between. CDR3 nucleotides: TGTGCCAGCAGCTTAGATAAGGGGAACACTGAAGCTTTCTTT. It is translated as CASSLDKGNTEAFF.

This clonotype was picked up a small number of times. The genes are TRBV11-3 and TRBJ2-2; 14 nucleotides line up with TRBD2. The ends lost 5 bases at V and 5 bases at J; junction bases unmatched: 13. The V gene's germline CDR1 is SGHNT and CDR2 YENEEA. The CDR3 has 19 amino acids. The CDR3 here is CASSLTVGTSGRKTGELFF. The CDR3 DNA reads TGTGCCAGCAGCCTGACGGTGGGGACTAGCGGGAGAAAAACCGGGGAGCTGTTTTTT.

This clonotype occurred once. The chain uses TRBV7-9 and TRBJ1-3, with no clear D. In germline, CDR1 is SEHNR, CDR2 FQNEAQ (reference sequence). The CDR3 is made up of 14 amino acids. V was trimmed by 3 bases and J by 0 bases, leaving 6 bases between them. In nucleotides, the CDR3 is TGTGCCAGCAGCTTGGGTCGCTCTGGAAACACCATATATTTT. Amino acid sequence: CASSLGRSGNTIYF.

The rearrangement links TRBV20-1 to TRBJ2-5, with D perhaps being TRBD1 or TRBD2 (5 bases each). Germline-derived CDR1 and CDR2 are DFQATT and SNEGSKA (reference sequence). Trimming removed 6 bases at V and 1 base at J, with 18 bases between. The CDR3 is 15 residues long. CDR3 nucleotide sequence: TGCAGTGCGCTTGACAGCCGGACTCCCCAAGAGACCCAGTACTTC. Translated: CSALDSRTPQETQYF.

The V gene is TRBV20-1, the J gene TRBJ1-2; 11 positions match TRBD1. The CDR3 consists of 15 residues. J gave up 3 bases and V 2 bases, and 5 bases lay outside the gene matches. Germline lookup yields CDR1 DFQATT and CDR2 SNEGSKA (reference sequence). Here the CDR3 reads CSARPPGQGDYGYTF. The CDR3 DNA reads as TGCAGTGCTAGACCCCCGGGACAGGGGGACTATGGCTACACCTTC.

The CDR3 DNA reads as TGTGCCAGCAGTATCAGGGAGGGGAAGCCCCAGCATTTT. Its translation is CASSIREGKPQHF. The rearrangement joins TRBV27 to TRBJ1-5, with D perhaps TRBD1 (5 bases). CDR1 and CDR2 from the germline V gene are MNHEY and SMNVEV (reference sequence). V was clipped by 5 bases and J by 8 bases, with 13 bases between them. This CDR3 region has 13 residues.

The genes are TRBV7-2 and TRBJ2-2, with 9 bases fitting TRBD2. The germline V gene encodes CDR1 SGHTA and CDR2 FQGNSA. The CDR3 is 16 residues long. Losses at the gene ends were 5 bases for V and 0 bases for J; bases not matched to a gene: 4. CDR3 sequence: CASSRLAAANTGELFF. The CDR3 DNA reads TGTGCCAGCAGCCGACTAGCGGCCGCGAACACCGGGGAGCTGTTTTTT.

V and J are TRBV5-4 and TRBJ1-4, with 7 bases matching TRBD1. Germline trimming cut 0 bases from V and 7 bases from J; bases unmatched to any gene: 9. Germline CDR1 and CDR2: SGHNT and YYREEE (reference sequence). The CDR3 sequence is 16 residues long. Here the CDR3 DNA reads TGTGCCAGCAGCTTGGGCCAGGGGGTAGGGCGTGAAAAACTGTTTTTT. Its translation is CASSLGQGVGREKLFF.

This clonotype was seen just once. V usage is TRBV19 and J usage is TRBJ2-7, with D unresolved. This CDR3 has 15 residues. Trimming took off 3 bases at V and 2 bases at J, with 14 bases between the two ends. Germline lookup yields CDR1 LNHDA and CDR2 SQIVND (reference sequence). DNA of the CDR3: TGTGCCAGTAGTATTGCGGCAGTTTCGACCTACGAGCAGTACTTC. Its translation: CASSIAAVSTYEQYF.

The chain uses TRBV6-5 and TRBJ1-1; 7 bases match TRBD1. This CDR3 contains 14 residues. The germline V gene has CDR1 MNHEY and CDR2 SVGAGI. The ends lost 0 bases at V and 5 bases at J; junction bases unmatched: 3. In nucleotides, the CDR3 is TGTGCCAGCAGTTACTCGTCAGGGGGGACTGAAGCTTTCTTT. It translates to CASSYSSGGTEAFF.

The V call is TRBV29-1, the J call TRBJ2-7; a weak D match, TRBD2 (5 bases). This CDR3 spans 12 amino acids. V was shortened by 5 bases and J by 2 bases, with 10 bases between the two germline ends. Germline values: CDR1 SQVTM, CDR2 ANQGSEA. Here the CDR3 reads CSVRDGTYEQYF. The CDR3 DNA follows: TGCAGCGTTCGAGACGGGACCTACGAGCAGTACTTC.

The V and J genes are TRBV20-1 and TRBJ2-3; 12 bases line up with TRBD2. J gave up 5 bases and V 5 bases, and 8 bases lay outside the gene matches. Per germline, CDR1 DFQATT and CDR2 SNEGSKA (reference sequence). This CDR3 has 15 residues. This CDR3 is CSAPRLAGVGDTQYF. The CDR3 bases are TGCAGTGCTCCCCGACTAGCGGGAGTGGGAGATACGCAGTATTTT.

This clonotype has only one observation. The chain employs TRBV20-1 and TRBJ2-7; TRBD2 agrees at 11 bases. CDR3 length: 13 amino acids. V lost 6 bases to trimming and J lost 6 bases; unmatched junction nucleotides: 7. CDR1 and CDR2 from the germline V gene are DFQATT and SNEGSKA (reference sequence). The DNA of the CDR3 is TGCAGTGCCATGCTACTAGCGGGAGCCGAGCAGTACTTC. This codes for CSAMLLAGAEQYF.

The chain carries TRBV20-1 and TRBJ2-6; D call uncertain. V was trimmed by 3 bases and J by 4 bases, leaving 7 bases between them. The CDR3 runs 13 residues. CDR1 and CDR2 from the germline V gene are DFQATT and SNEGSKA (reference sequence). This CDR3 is CSARATGANVLTF. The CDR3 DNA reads TGCAGTGCTAGGGCGACAGGGGCCAACGTCCTGACTTTC.